These 18 T cell receptor beta chains were all obtained from the same sample, sequenced in a study of cytomegalovirus exposure and HLA in healthy donors. The method was immunoSEQ multiplex PCR; TCRdb's version includes in-frame clones alone and lacks a portion of them. The sample has roughly 49,000 clones, 85% to 95% seen once; the top ten hold 7.8%. Sequencing was performed on PBMCs. Receptor source: a woman in her late teens or twenties in good health and CMV-seropositive.

The genes are TRBV14 and TRBJ2-7; 10 bases match TRBD2. There are 16 residues in the CDR3. V was pared by 2 bases and J by 1 base, with 5 bases of the junction left unmatched. CDR1 and CDR2 (germline): SGHDN, FVKESK. This CDR3 reads CASSQLSSGGSYEQYF. The CDR3 coding sequence is TGTGCCAGCAGCCAACTGTCTAGCGGGGGTTCCTACGAGCAGTACTTC.

The CDR3 protein is CASSSAGTSRETQYF. DNA of the CDR3: TGTGCCAGCAGCTCCGCCGGGACTAGCAGGGAGACCCAGTACTTC. This chain connects TRBV7-3 to TRBJ2-5, with TRBD2 matching over 9 bases. From germline, CDR1 is SGHTA and CDR2 FQGTGA. Losses at the gene ends were 4 bases for V and 5 bases for J; bases not matched to a gene: 8. The CDR3 sequence is 15 residues long.

The chain recombines TRBV28 with TRBJ2-7, with TRBD1 as a possible D gene (6 bases). Trimming took 3 bases from V and 2 from J, leaving 14 bases between them. Germline CDR1 is MDHEN and CDR2 is SYDVKM. This CDR3 is built from 15 residues. The CDR3 DNA is TGTGCCAGCAGTTTTGTCAAGGGGGTAGCCTACGAGCAGTACTTC. Amino acid sequence: CASSFVKGVAYEQYF.

V usage is TRBV20-1 and J usage is TRBJ2-5; D is unclear. Trimming removed 6 bases at V and 5 bases at J, with 7 bases between. CDR3 size: 10 residues. Per the germline V gene, CDR1 is DFQATT and CDR2 is SNEGSKA (reference sequence). For the CDR3, the DNA is TGCAGTGCGCTTCGGGAGACCCAGTACTTC. It is translated as CSALRETQYF.

The V gene is TRBV27, the J gene TRBJ2-7; TRBD2 matches 12 bases. The CDR3 length is 15 residues. With 6 bases clipped from V and 3 bases from J, the junction kept 6 bases outside the gene matches. CDR1 and CDR2 from the germline V gene are MNHEY and SMNVEV (reference sequence). The CDR3 nucleotides read TGTGCCAGCAGCCTGACTAGCGGGAGAGGCTACGAGCAGTACTTC. Its protein product is CASSLTSGRGYEQYF.

This chain uses TRBV28 with TRBJ1-5, with D perhaps TRBD1 (5 bases). Trimming cost V 6 bases and J 6 bases, with 18 bases left between them. This CDR3 has 15 amino acids. The V gene's germline CDR1 is MDHEN and CDR2 SYDVKM. CDR3 DNA sequence: TGTGCCAGCAGCATTACCGGCCCCGGGGGTCAGCCCCAGCATTTT. Encoded protein: CASSITGPGGQPQHF. The entire variable domain, with the rest obtained from reference TRBV28 and TRBJ1-5, is as follows: DVKVTQSSRYLVKRTGEKVFLECVQDMDHENMFWYRQDPGLGLRLIYFSYDVKMKEKGDIPEGYSVSREKKERFSLILESASTNQTSMYLCASSITGPGGQPQHFGDGTRLSIL.

This clone was observed a single time. The rearrangement joins TRBV2 to TRBJ2-5; 11 bases line up with TRBD1. The CDR3 extends over 15 amino acids. The V and J ends lost 6 bases and 4 bases, in that order; junction bases with no gene match: 7. The germline V gene encodes CDR1 SNHLY and CDR2 FYNNEI. The CDR3 DNA is TGTGCCAGCAGCCCGGACAGGGGGCTGGGAGAGACCCAGTACTTC. Amino acids: CASSPDRGLGETQYF.

This clone showed up just once. V and J are TRBV19 and TRBJ2-7, with 7 bases that match TRBD2. The length of the CDR3 is 12 residues. The V and J ends lost 7 bases and 3 bases, in that order; junction bases with no gene match: 3. Germline CDR1 LNHDA, CDR2 SQIVND (reference sequence). CDR3 protein: CASKGGSYEQYF. CDR3 sequence (DNA): TGTGCCAGTAAAGGCGGGAGCTACGAGCAGTACTTC.

CDR3: CASSYRQGMGEKLFF. In DNA form, the CDR3 reads TGTGCCAGCAGCTACAGACAGGGAATGGGAGAAAAACTGTTTTTT. The chain uses TRBV7-2 and TRBJ1-4, with 7 bases matching TRBD1. In germline, CDR1 is SGHTA, CDR2 FQGNSA. The CDR3 is 15 residues long. J was trimmed by 8 bases and V by 4 bases; bases with no gene match: 10. The whole variable domain, remainder taken from reference TRBV7-2 and TRBJ1-4, is GAGVSQSPSNKVTEKGKDVELRCDPISGHTALYWYRQSLGQGLEFLIYFQGNSAPDKSGLPSDRFSAERTGGSVSTLTIQRTQQEDSAVYLCASSYRQGMGEKLFFGSGTQLSVL.

The V call is TRBV9, the J call TRBJ2-5; 8 bases match TRBD1. CDR1 and CDR2 from the germline V gene are SGDLS and YYNGEE. The length of the CDR3 is 15 residues. With 1 base clipped from V and 5 bases from J, the junction kept 7 bases outside the gene matches. The CDR3 protein is CASSVHQGAGETQYF. The CDR3 nucleotides are TGTGCCAGCAGCGTACATCAGGGGGCCGGGGAGACCCAGTACTTC.

The CDR3 loop reads CASSLAWGRLTYEQYF. The CDR3 DNA reads TGTGCCAGCAGTTTAGCATGGGGGAGGCTAACCTACGAGCAGTACTTC. V gene TRBV28 combines with J gene TRBJ2-7; D possibly corresponds to TRBD2 (6 bases). There are 16 residues in the CDR3. Looked up from germline, CDR1 is MDHEN and CDR2 is SYDVKM. Trimming cost V 2 bases and J 2 bases, with 16 bases left between them.

This clone was detected once. The chain joins TRBV5-8 to TRBJ2-7; 12 bases map to TRBD2. V dropped 3 bases and J dropped 6; count of bases not matched to a gene: 4. Germline V gene lookup returns CDR1 SGHTS and CDR2 YDEGEE. The CDR3 covers 14 residues. The CDR3, as DNA: TGTGCCAGCAGCTCTCTAGCGGGAGGGGGCGAGCAGTACTTC. This codes for CASSSLAGGGEQYF.

The chain uses TRBV5-1 and TRBJ2-2; 9 nucleotides line up with TRBD1. The ends lost 4 bases at V and 3 bases at J; junction bases unmatched: 7. The CDR3 is 16 amino acids. The germline V gene encodes CDR1 SGHRS and CDR2 YFSETQ. The CDR3 loop reads CASSKGDRVDTGELFF. In nucleotides, the CDR3 is TGCGCCAGCAGCAAAGGGGACAGGGTGGACACCGGGGAGCTGTTTTTT.

The chain recombines TRBV11-2 with TRBJ2-7, with D possibly TRBD2 on 5 matching bases. Trimming shortened V by 6 bases and J by 3 bases, and 12 bases separated the two germline ends. Germline V gene data show CDR1 as SGHAT and CDR2 as FQNNGV. CDR3 length: 13 amino acids. The CDR3 spells CASRTTGSYEQYF. The CDR3 DNA reads as TGTGCCAGCAGGACCACGGGAAGCTACGAGCAGTACTTC.

The CDR3 is CASSLQRGSTDTQYF. The CDR3 DNA reads TGTGCCAGCAGTCTGCAGCGGGGGAGCACAGATACGCAGTATTTT. V usage is TRBV6-1 and J usage is TRBJ2-3, with 8 bases aligning to TRBD2. The V gene end was trimmed by 5 bases and the J gene end by 0 bases; junction bases not matched to a gene: 4. This CDR3 has 15 amino acids. CDR1 and CDR2 (germline): MNHNS, SASEGT.

This CDR3 reads CAISPGLGAKNIQYF. As DNA, the CDR3 is TGTGCCATCAGTCCGGGACTAGGAGCCAAAAACATTCAGTACTTC. This chain joins TRBV10-3 and TRBJ2-4; 8 nucleotides line up with TRBD2. The CDR3 covers 15 residues. V shed 5 bases and J 0 bases; nucleotides not matched to a gene: 3. Per the germline V gene, CDR1 is ENHRY and CDR2 is SYGVKD.

The CDR3 coding sequence is TGTGCCAGCAGCCCTCTACGGAAGGGGCTGGAGACCCAGTACTTC. This encodes CASSPLRKGLETQYF. The V call is TRBV25-1, the J call TRBJ2-5; D is possibly TRBD1 (5 bases). From germline, CDR1 is MGHDK and CDR2 SYGVNS. The CDR3 length is 15 residues. Trimming removed 6 bases from V and 5 bases from J, with 19 bases in between. Full variable domain (rest looked up from reference TRBV25-1 and TRBJ2-5): EADIYQTPRYLVIGTGKKITLECSQTMGHDKMYWYQQDPGMELHLIHYSYGVNSTEKGDLSSESTVSRIRTEHFPLTLESARPSHTSQYLCASSPLRKGLETQYFGPGTRLLVL.

This rearrangement joins TRBV11-2 to TRBJ1-3; a weak D match, TRBD1 (5 bases). The V end lost 5 bases, the J end lost 7 bases, and 15 bases lay between the germline ends. The CDR3 extends over 14 amino acids. Germline CDR1 reads SGHAT; CDR2 reads FQNNGV. The CDR3 DNA reads as TGTGCCAGCAGCGCGGGGGGGGAGACGAACACCATATATTTT. Amino acid sequence: CASSAGGETNTIYF.